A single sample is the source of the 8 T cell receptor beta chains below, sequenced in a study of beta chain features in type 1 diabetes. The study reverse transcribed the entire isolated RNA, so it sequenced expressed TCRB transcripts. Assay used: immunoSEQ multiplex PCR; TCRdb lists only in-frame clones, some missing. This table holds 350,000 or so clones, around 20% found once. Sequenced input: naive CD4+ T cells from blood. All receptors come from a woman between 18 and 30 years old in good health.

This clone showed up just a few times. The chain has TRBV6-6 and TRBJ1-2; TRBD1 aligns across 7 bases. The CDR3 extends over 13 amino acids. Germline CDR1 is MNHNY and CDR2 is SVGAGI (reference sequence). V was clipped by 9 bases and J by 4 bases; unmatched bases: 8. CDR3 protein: CASTRDSIYGYTF. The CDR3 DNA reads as TGTGCCAGTACTCGGGACAGCATCTATGGCTACACCTTC.

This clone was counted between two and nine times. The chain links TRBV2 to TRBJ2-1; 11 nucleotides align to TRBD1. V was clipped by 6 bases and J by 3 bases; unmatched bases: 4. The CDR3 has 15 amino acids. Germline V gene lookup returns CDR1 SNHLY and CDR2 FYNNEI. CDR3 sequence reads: CASSRDRGGYNEQFF. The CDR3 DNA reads TGTGCCAGCAGCCGGGACAGGGGGGGCTACAATGAGCAGTTCTTC. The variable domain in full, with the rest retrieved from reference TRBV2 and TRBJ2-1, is EPEVTQTPSHQVTQMGQEVILRCVPISNHLYFYWYRQILGQKVEFLVSFYNNEISEKSEIFDDQFSVERPDGSNFTLKIRSTKLEDSAMYFCASSRDRGGYNEQFFGPGTRLTVL.

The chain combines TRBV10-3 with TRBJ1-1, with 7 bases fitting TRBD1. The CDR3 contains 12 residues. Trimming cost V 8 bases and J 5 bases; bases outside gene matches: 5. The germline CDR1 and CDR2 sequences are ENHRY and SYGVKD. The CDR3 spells CAIGGTVTEAFF. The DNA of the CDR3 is TGTGCCATCGGCGGGACAGTAACTGAAGCTTTCTTT.

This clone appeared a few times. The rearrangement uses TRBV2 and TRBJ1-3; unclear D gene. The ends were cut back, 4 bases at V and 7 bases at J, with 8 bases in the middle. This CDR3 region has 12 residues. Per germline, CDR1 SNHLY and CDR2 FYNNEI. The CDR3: CASSGGANTIYF. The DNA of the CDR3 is TGTGCCAGCAGTGGTGGAGCTAACACCATATATTTT.

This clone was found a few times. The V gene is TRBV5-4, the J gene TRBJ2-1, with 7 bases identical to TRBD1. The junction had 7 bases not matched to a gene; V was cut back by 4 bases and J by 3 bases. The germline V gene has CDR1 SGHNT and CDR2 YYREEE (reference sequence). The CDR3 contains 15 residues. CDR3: CASSQGQENYNEQFF. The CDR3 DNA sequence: TGTGCCAGCAGCCAAGGACAGGAAAACTACAATGAGCAGTTCTTC.

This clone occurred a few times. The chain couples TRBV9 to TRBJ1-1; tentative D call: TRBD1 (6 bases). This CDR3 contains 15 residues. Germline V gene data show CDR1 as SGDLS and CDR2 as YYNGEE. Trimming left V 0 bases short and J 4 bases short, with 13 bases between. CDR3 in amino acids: CASSVEGGAVTEAFF. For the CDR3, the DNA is TGTGCCAGCAGCGTAGAGGGGGGGGCGGTCACTGAAGCTTTCTTT.

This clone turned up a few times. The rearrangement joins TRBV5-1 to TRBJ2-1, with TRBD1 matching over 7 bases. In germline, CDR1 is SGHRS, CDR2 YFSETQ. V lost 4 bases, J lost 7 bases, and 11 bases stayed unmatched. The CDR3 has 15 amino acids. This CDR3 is CASSQGRGFGNEQFF. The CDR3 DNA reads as TGCGCCAGCAGCCAAGGCAGGGGGTTCGGAAATGAGCAGTTCTTC.

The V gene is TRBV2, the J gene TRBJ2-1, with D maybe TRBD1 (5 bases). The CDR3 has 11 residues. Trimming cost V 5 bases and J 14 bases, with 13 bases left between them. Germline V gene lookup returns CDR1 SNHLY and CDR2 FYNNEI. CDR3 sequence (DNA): TGTGCCAGCAGTCTAGGGGTCTCCGAGTTCTTC. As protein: CASSLGVSEFF.